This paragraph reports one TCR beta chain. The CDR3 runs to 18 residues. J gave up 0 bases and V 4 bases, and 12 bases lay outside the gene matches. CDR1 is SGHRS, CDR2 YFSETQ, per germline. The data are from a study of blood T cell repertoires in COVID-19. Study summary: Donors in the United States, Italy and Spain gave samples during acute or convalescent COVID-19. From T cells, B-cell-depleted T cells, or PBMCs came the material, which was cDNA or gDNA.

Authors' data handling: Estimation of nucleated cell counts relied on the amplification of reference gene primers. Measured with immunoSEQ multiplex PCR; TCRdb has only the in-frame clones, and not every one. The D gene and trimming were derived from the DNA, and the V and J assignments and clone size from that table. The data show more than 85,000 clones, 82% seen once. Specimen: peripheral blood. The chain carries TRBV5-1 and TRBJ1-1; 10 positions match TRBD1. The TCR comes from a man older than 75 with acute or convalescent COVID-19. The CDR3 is CASSLLPGQGRVNTEAFF. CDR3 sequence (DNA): TGCGCCAGCAGCCTACTGCCGGGACAGGGGAGGGTGAACACTGAAGCTTTCTTT.